These T cell receptor beta chains were read from a single sample in a study of blood T cell repertoires in COVID-19. TCRdb's copy holds only in-frame clones and misses some; the assay was immunoSEQ multiplex PCR. The repertoire holds 100,000 to 150,000 clones, with 55% to 75% as singletons. The sample was peripheral blood. These receptors were taken from an older woman with acute or convalescent COVID-19. Both conserved end residues are part of each CDR3. Each record gives: D gene, J gene, CDR3 length, clone size, V gene, CDR3 protein, CDR3 DNA. The D gene is left open where the match is weak. The size entry is marked missing in some rows and otherwise reads once, few, many or a size class.

>NA|TRBJ2-2|17|NA|TRBV9
CASSVGIGGSNTGELFF
TGTGCCAGCAGCGTAGGAATAGGCGGATCGAACACCGGGGAGCTGTTTTTT
>NA|TRBJ2-5|11|NA|TRBV12-5
CASGRGETQYF
TGTGCTAGTGGTCGAGGGGAGACCCAGTACTTC
>NA|TRBJ1-1|15|NA|TRBV7-9
CASSLVSGWSTEAFF
TGTGCCAGCAGCTTAGTCTCAGGGTGGAGCACTGAAGCTTTCTTT
>NA|TRBJ2-5|13|NA|TRBV9
CASSTQNGETQYF
TGTGCCAGCAGCACCCAGAACGGGGAGACCCAGTACTTC
>TRBD1|TRBJ2-3|14|NA|TRBV27
CASRLQGRTDTQYF
TGTGCCAGCAGATTACAGGGGCGCACAGATACGCAGTATTTT
>NA|TRBJ2-7|14|once|TRBV2
CASSLDRSRYEQYF
TGTGCCAGCAGCTTGGACAGATCAAGGTACGAGCAGTACTTC
>TRBD1|TRBJ1-1|15|few|TRBV5-6
CASSSYRGVNTEAFF
TGTGCCAGCAGCTCCTACAGGGGTGTGAACACTGAAGCTTTCTTT
>TRBD1|TRBJ1-2|13|NA|TRBV18
CASSFGQGDGYTF
TGTGCCAGCTCATTCGGACAGGGAGATGGCTACACCTTC
>TRBD1|TRBJ1-4|14|NA|TRBV6-5
CASRGQGGNEKLFF
TGTGCCAGCAGGGGACAGGGGGGGAATGAAAAACTGTTTTTT
>NA|TRBJ1-2|12|NA|TRBV4-1
CASSQADTPPTF
TGCGCCAGCAGCCAGGCGGACACACCTCCCACCTTC
>NA|TRBJ2-7|15|few|TRBV19
CASSTGKGTSYEQYF
TGTGCCAGTAGTACGGGGAAGGGCACCAGCTACGAGCAGTACTTC
>NA|TRBJ2-1|13|NA|TRBV19
CASTRGQGNEQFF
TGTGCCAGTACTAGGGGACAAGGCAATGAGCAGTTCTTC
>NA|TRBJ2-1|16|NA|TRBV3-1/TRBV3-2
CASSQGNRDSYNEQFF
TGTGCCAGCAGCCAAGGGAACAGGGACTCCTACAATGAGCAGTTCTTC
>TRBD1|TRBJ1-2|16|once|TRBV5-1
CASSLAGGKTSYGYTF
TGCGCCAGCAGCTTGGCAGGGGGCAAAACGTCCTATGGCTACACCTTC
>TRBD1|TRBJ2-3|16|NA|TRBV18
CASSPPSTGSTDTQYF
TGTGCCAGCTCACCACCGTCGACAGGGAGCACAGATACGCAGTATTTT
>NA|TRBJ2-2|12|once|TRBV3-1/TRBV3-2
CATTGLGGELFF
TGTGCCACGACAGGTTTGGGCGGGGAGCTGTTTTTT
>TRBD1|TRBJ1-2|13|once|TRBV6-5
CASSAQGAGGYTF
TGTGCCAGCTCGGCTCAGGGGGCGGGTGGCTACACCTTC
>NA|TRBJ1-1|13|few|TRBV29-1
CSVGSEANTEAFF
TGCAGCGTCGGGAGTGAGGCGAACACTGAAGCTTTCTTT
>NA|TRBJ2-3|13|NA|TRBV9
CASSVARVDTQYF
TGTGCCAGCAGCGTAGCTCGGGTAGATACGCAGTATTTT
>TRBD1|TRBJ2-7|17|once|TRBV5-1
CASSLILAVQGAGEQYF
TGCGCCAGCAGCTTGATTCTCGCGGTGCAGGGGGCGGGAGAGCAGTACTTC
>TRBD1|TRBJ1-2|14|NA|TRBV9
CASSVGTGDYGYTF
TGTGCCAGCAGCGTCGGGACAGGGGACTATGGCTACACCTTC
>NA|TRBJ1-1|13|NA|TRBV12-3/TRBV12-4
CASSIAGNTEAFF
TGTGCCAGCAGCATAGCGGGGAACACTGAAGCTTTCTTT
>NA|TRBJ1-6|15|NA|TRBV9
CASSVAGQPNSPLHF
TGTGCCAGCAGCGTAGCCGGACAGCCCAATTCACCCCTCCACTTT
>NA|TRBJ2-1|14|NA|TRBV19
CASSIEALYNEQFF
TGTGCCAGTAGTATAGAAGCTCTTTACAATGAGCAGTTCTTC
>NA|TRBJ1-3|17|NA|TRBV18
CASSPQGRGGSGNTIYF
TGTGCCAGCTCACCGCAAGGGAGAGGAGGCTCTGGAAACACCATATATTTT
>TRBD1|TRBJ1-1|15|NA|TRBV13
CASSLVTTGYTEAFF
TGTGCCAGCAGCTTAGTCACGACAGGGTACACTGAAGCTTTCTTT
>NA|TRBJ2-1|14|NA|TRBV6-5
CASKSQGSYNEQFF
TGTGCCAGCAAGTCCCAGGGGTCCTACAATGAGCAGTTCTTC
>TRBD1|TRBJ1-1|15|NA|TRBV7-2
CASRPDRGANTEAFF
TGTGCCAGCAGACCGGACAGGGGGGCGAACACTGAAGCTTTCTTT
>NA|TRBJ2-6|14|few|TRBV27
CASSRGSGANVLTF
TGTGCCAGCAGTCGCGGCTCTGGGGCCAACGTCCTGACTTTC
>TRBD1|TRBJ1-2|17|once|TRBV4-1
CASSRTGEHGLNYGYTF
TGCGCCAGCAGCCGGACAGGGGAACATGGACTAAACTATGGCTACACCTTC
>TRBD2|TRBJ2-3|16|NA|TRBV2
CASSDGSGGPTDTQYF
TGTGCCAGCAGTGATGGGTCGGGAGGGCCCACAGATACGCAGTATTTT
>TRBD2|TRBJ2-7|15|NA|TRBV3-1/TRBV3-2
CASSQRLAGVYEQYF
TGTGCCAGCAGCCAGAGACTAGCGGGAGTTTACGAGCAGTACTTC
>TRBD2|TRBJ2-3|16|NA|TRBV5-1
CASSLAGTSGSDTQYF
TGCGCCAGCAGCTTGGCCGGGACTAGCGGCTCGGATACGCAGTATTTT
>TRBD1|TRBJ1-2|16|few|TRBV28
CASSLLDRGRFGGYTF
TGTGCCAGCAGTTTATTGGACAGGGGACGATTTGGTGGCTACACCTTC
>TRBD1|TRBJ1-5|14|NA|TRBV6-5
CASSPDRAHQPQHF
TGTGCCAGCAGTCCGGACAGGGCGCATCAGCCCCAGCATTTT
>TRBD2|TRBJ2-7|14|NA|TRBV11-2
CASTFSGVVYEQYF
TGTGCCAGCACCTTTAGCGGGGTTGTCTACGAGCAGTACTTC
>TRBD1|TRBJ2-1|15|NA|TRBV7-9
CASSLGGTGVLEQFF
TGTGCCAGCAGCTTAGGAGGGACAGGGGTTCTTGAGCAGTTCTTC
>NA|TRBJ1-2|14|NA|TRBV5-8
CASSDFRGAYGYTF
TGTGCCAGCAGCGACTTCAGGGGAGCTTATGGCTACACCTTC
>TRBD2|TRBJ2-5|19|NA|TRBV2
CASSEAYGTSGSQGETQYF
TGTGCCAGCAGTGAAGCGTACGGGACTAGCGGGAGTCAGGGAGAGACCCAGTACTTC
>NA|TRBJ1-6|15|NA|TRBV11-2
CASSSPGHLNSPLHF
TGTGCCAGCAGCTCGCCGGGACACCTTAATTCACCCCTCCACTTT
>NA|TRBJ1-5|14|NA|TRBV4-1
CASSLEGGNQPQHF
TGCGCCAGCAGCCTCGAGGGAGGCAATCAGCCCCAGCATTTT
>NA|TRBJ1-5|14|NA|TRBV6-1
CASSDSGGRQPQHF
TGTGCCAGCAGTGATTCGGGGGGACGTCAGCCCCAGCATTTT
>NA|TRBJ1-5|17|NA|TRBV6-6
CASSPLPGFGSNQPQHF
TGTGCCAGCAGTCCACTCCCAGGGTTTGGTAGCAATCAGCCCCAGCATTTT
>TRBD2|TRBJ2-2|16|NA|TRBV7-2
CASSFQPLAGAGELFF
TGTGCCAGCAGCTTCCAGCCATTAGCGGGGGCCGGGGAGCTGTTTTTT
>NA|TRBJ1-6|13|NA|TRBV15
CATSRGGHSPLHF
TGTGCCACCAGCAGAGGAGGCCATTCACCCCTCCACTTT
>TRBD1|TRBJ2-5|13|NA|TRBV7-3
CASSTDRDETQYF
TGTGCCAGCAGCACCGACAGGGATGAGACCCAGTACTTC
>NA|TRBJ1-1|16|NA|TRBV4-3
CASSQDLSQLNTEAFF
TGCGCCAGCAGCCAAGATCTGTCCCAGTTGAACACTGAAGCTTTCTTT
>NA|TRBJ1-1|15|NA|TRBV5-8
CASILGAGADTEAFF
TGTGCCAGCATTCTCGGGGCAGGGGCAGACACTGAAGCTTTCTTT
>TRBD1|TRBJ2-3|18|NA|TRBV4-1
CASSQEGARQGDSDTQYF
TGCGCCAGCAGCCAAGAAGGAGCCCGACAGGGGGATTCAGATACGCAGTATTTT
>NA|TRBJ1-3|14|NA|TRBV30
CAWSQGNDGNTIYF
TGTGCCTGGAGCCAGGGTAACGATGGAAACACCATATATTTT
>TRBD1|TRBJ1-5|14|NA|TRBV6-5
CASRQGNGNQPQHF
TGTGCCAGTCGACAGGGGAACGGCAATCAGCCCCAGCATTTT
>TRBD1|TRBJ1-3|17|NA|TRBV18
CASSPFAGGSSGNTIYF
TGTGCCAGCTCACCATTCGCAGGGGGGAGCTCTGGAAACACCATATATTTT